These 23 T cell receptor beta chains share one sample of origin, sequenced in a study of blood T cell repertoires in COVID-19 (dated by TCRdb to 2018 to 2020). Receptor amplification or capture employed the immunoSEQ multiplex PCR assay. The table was pulled from immuneACCESS by TCRdb, which kept in-frame rearrangements only. Such tables lose some clones; where checked, under half of the loss comes from unresolved V genes, and the rest has no known cause. This sample has some 86,000 clones in its table, and roughly 84% of those were observed once. The ten largest clones represent more than 25% of the sample. The sequenced material came from peripheral blood. All receptors derive from a woman aged 80 or older with active or convalescent COVID-19.

The V and J genes are TRBV12-5 and TRBJ2-1; 8 bases are shared with TRBD1. The CDR3 contains 13 residues. The J segment lost 5 bases and the V segment lost 6 bases, leaving 3 bases of the junction unmatched. Germline assignment: CDR1 LGHNT and CDR2 FRNRAP. This CDR3 reads CASGQQGDNEQFF. CDR3 sequence (DNA): TGTGCTAGTGGACAACAGGGGGACAATGAGCAGTTCTTC.

The rearrangement uses TRBV5-5 and TRBJ1-4; D uncertain. Per germline, CDR1 SGHKS and CDR2 YYEKEE (reference sequence). This CDR3 comprises 13 residues. V was pared by 0 bases and J by 8 bases, with 8 bases between. CDR3 protein: CASSLAREEKLFF. The CDR3 DNA follows: TGTGCCAGCAGCTTGGCCCGAGAGGAAAAACTGTTTTTT.

CDR3 nucleotide sequence: TGTGCCAGCAGCAAGAGAGCGGGCGCCTACACCGGGGAGCTGTTTTTT. It translates to CASSKRAGAYTGELFF. The V gene is TRBV9, the J gene TRBJ2-2; possibly TRBD2 for D (6 bases). CDR3 length equals 16 residues. V was shortened by 4 bases and J by 3 bases, with 16 bases between the two germline ends. Germline CDR1 SGDLS, CDR2 YYNGEE.

The CDR3 region has the DNA TGTGCCAGTAGTATTCGGACAGGGGGAGTTGGCTACGAGCAGTACTTC. It yields the protein CASSIRTGGVGYEQYF. The chain employs TRBV19 and TRBJ2-7; 10 nucleotides line up with TRBD1. The CDR3 totals 16 residues. CDR1 and CDR2 (germline): LNHDA, SQIVND (reference sequence). J gave up 3 bases and V 3 bases, and 8 bases lay outside the gene matches.

This chain connects TRBV10-3 to TRBJ1-1; the D gene is possibly TRBD1 (5 bases). V was trimmed by 0 bases and J by 9 bases, leaving 17 bases between them. Germline V lookup: CDR1 ENHRY, CDR2 SYGVKD. The CDR3 is 15 amino acids. Here the CDR3 DNA reads TGTGCCATCAGTGAGTCGGGATTACCAGACAGTAAAGCTTTCTTT. This codes for CAISESGLPDSKAFF.

The V gene is TRBV6-2 or TRBV6-3, the J gene TRBJ1-2; 8 bases map to TRBD1. CDR1 MNHEY and CDR2 SVGEGT come from the germline V gene. The CDR3 has 15 residues. The V and J ends lost 5 bases and 5 bases, in that order; junction bases with no gene match: 10. The CDR3 nucleotides are TGTGCCAGCAGTGGAGCGGACAGGGCGCCGTATGGCTACACCTTC. The encoded protein is CASSGADRAPYGYTF.

The chain recombines TRBV24-1 with TRBJ2-1, with D possibly being TRBD1 (6 bases). Germline V gives CDR1 KGHDR, CDR2 SFDVKD. The length of the CDR3 is 15 residues. V shed 9 bases and J shed 5 bases, with 19 bases lying between them. CDR3 protein: CATEESGQRNNEQFF. CDR3 bases: TGTGCCACCGAAGAGTCAGGACAGAGGAACAATGAGCAGTTCTTC.

The rearrangement uses TRBV6-2 or TRBV6-3 and TRBJ1-6, with D possibly being TRBD1 (5 bases). The germline V gene has CDR1 MNHEY and CDR2 SVGEGT. Between the trimmed V and J ends, which lost 2 bases and 4 bases, there was a span of 9 bases. The CDR3 covers 15 residues. CDR3 in amino acids: CASSYGGTYNSPLHF. The CDR3 DNA follows: TGTGCCAGCAGTTACGGGGGGACTTATAATTCACCCCTCCACTTT.

The rearrangement uses TRBV11-2 and TRBJ1-4; 8 nucleotides align to TRBD1. V lost 3 bases and J lost 5; bases outside the gene matches: 5. Germline loops: CDR1 SGHAT, CDR2 FQNNGV. The CDR3 spans 15 residues. This CDR3 is CASSFRGQANEKLFF. In DNA, the CDR3 is TGTGCCAGCAGCTTTAGGGGACAGGCGAATGAAAAACTGTTTTTT.

The gene calls are TRBV30 and TRBJ1-4, with D unresolved. The CDR3 runs to 14 residues. The ends were cut back, 0 bases at V and 5 bases at J, with 10 bases in the middle. Germline CDR1 GTSNPN, CDR2 SVGIG (reference sequence). This CDR3 is CAWSVSGLNEKLFF. DNA of the CDR3: TGTGCCTGGAGTGTGTCAGGACTCAATGAAAAACTGTTTTTT.

The CDR3 sequence is CASSLAGGSGYEQYF. CDR3 DNA sequence: TGCGCCAGCAGCTTGGCTGGCGGGAGTGGCTACGAGCAGTACTTC. The chain carries TRBV5-1 and TRBJ2-7; 7 bases align to TRBD2. The CDR3 extends over 15 amino acids. Looked up from germline, CDR1 is SGHRS and CDR2 is YFSETQ. V shed 0 bases and J 3 bases; nucleotides not matched to a gene: 6.

This clone was recorded a few times. The J gene is TRBJ2-4, the V gene TRBV11-3; weak D call: TRBD1 (5 bases). The CDR3 extends over 15 amino acids. The germline V and J ends were trimmed by 2 bases and 5 bases, with 13 bases remaining between them. The germline CDR1 and CDR2 sequences are SGHNT and YENEEA. This CDR3 is CASSLRGSQENIQYF. Written as DNA, the CDR3 is TGTGCCAGCAGCTTAAGGGGATCGCAAGAAAACATTCAGTACTTC.

The rearrangement links TRBV5-5 to TRBJ1-5, with D perhaps TRBD1 (5 bases). Germline V gene data show CDR1 as SGHKS and CDR2 as YYEKEE (reference sequence). Deletions cut 2 bases from V and 3 bases from J, with 12 bases between. This CDR3 comprises 15 residues. CDR3 protein: CASSLGAGLNQPQHF. CDR3 bases: TGTGCCAGCAGCTTAGGTGCAGGGCTCAATCAGCCCCAGCATTTT. Complete variable domain (other parts from reference TRBV5-5 and TRBJ1-5): DAGVTQSPTHLIKTRGQQVTLRCSPISGHKSVSWYQQVLGQGPQFIFQYYEKEERGRGNFPDRFSARQFPNYSSELNVNALLLGDSALYLCASSLGAGLNQPQHFGDGTRLSIL.

The chain uses TRBV28 and TRBJ2-1, with a possible D match to TRBD2 (6 bases). The CDR3 loop spans 16 amino acids. Trimming stripped 7 bases from V and 3 bases from J, with 19 bases between. Germline V gives CDR1 MDHEN, CDR2 SYDVKM. CDR3 nucleotides: TGTGCCAGCACCATATGGGGGGACTCCCTCTACAATGAGCAGTTCTTC. Protein sequence: CASTIWGDSLYNEQFF.

The J gene is TRBJ2-7, the V gene TRBV5-1; TRBD2 matches at 11 bases. Germline assignment: CDR1 SGHRS and CDR2 YFSETQ. The V segment lost 1 base and the J segment 1 base; nucleotides outside the gene matches: 4. This CDR3 comprises 16 residues. CDR3 in amino acids: CASSLSLAGGSYEQYF. CDR3 coding DNA: TGCGCCAGCAGCTTGTCCCTAGCGGGAGGTTCCTACGAGCAGTACTTC.

V gene TRBV28 combines with J gene TRBJ1-5; D uncertain. Germline V lookup: CDR1 MDHEN, CDR2 SYDVKM. The V end lost 5 bases, the J end lost 0 bases, and 11 bases lay between the germline ends. There are 15 residues in the CDR3. CDR3 DNA sequence: TGTGCCAGCAGTCGGCGGGTGTATAGCAATCAGCCCCAGCATTTT. Translation gives CASSRRVYSNQPQHF. Using reference TRBV28 and TRBJ1-5 for the parts outside the CDR3, the full variable domain is DVKVTQSSRYLVKRTGEKVFLECVQDMDHENMFWYRQDPGLGLRLIYFSYDVKMKEKGDIPEGYSVSREKKERFSLILESASTNQTSMYLCASSRRVYSNQPQHFGDGTRLSIL.

Remarks on this clone: Compared with germline, one end of the junction differs, possibly owing to a read error. V and J are TRBV11-2 and TRBJ1-3; the D gene is possibly TRBD1 (5 bases). Germline assignment: CDR1 SGHAT and CDR2 FQNNGV. This CDR3 is built from 14 residues. CDR3 residues: CASSSLIPGTSANF. The CDR3 DNA reads as TGTGCCAGCAGCTCCCTTATACCCGGGACTTCGGCTAATTTT. The full variable domain, with the rest looked up from reference TRBV11-2 and TRBJ1-3, is EAGVAQSPRYKIIEKRQSVAFWCNPISGHATLYWYQQILGQGPKLLIQFQNNGVVDDSQLPKDRFSAERLKGVDSTLKIQPAKLEDSAVYLCASSSLIPGTSANFGEGSWLTVV.

This clone was seen a few times. The chain is built from TRBV30 and TRBJ2-2; 9 bases match TRBD2. CDR1 and CDR2 from the germline V gene are GTSNPN and SVGIG (reference sequence). This CDR3 is 17 amino acids long. J gave up 0 bases and V 8 bases, and 13 bases lay outside the gene matches. CDR3 DNA: TGTGCCGGCGTCTATAGCGGGAGTCCTACGAACACCGGGGAGCTGTTTTTT. Translation gives CAGVYSGSPTNTGELFF.

In its sample, this clone was seen once. V is TRBV7-2 and J is TRBJ2-7; no firm D call. The CDR3 is 13 residues long. The V end was cut by 1 base, the J end by 2 bases, with 6 bases between. Germline CDR1 reads SGHTA; CDR2 reads FQGNSA. CDR3 loop: CASSLVGAYEQYF. CDR3 DNA: TGTGCCAGCAGCTTAGTCGGTGCCTACGAGCAGTACTTC.

This clone occurred a few times. The V call is TRBV19, the J call TRBJ1-1; D may be TRBD1 (6 bases). The germline V gene has CDR1 LNHDA and CDR2 SQIVND (reference sequence). The CDR3 is 14 amino acids. Trimming cost V 7 bases and J 1 base, with 13 bases left between them. The CDR3 sequence is CASIPGHPNTEAFF. CDR3 in DNA: TGTGCCAGTATTCCGGGACACCCGAACACTGAAGCTTTCTTT.

This clone came up once. J is TRBJ1-1 and V is TRBV4-3; possibly TRBD1 for D (6 bases). CDR1 is LGHNA, CDR2 YSLEER, per germline. V shed 6 bases and J shed 5 bases, with 22 bases lying between them. The CDR3 loop spans 16 amino acids. Here the CDR3 reads CASSRDAPGAGTEAFF. Here the CDR3 DNA reads TGCGCCAGCAGTCGGGACGCGCCAGGGGCTGGGACTGAAGCTTTCTTT.

V and J are TRBV11-2 and TRBJ2-1, with 7 bases that match TRBD1. Per the germline V gene, CDR1 is SGHAT and CDR2 is FQNNGV. J gave up 2 bases and V 3 bases, and 4 bases lay outside the gene matches. The CDR3 runs 15 residues. This CDR3 is CASSFLTGAYNEQFF. CDR3 sequence (DNA): TGTGCCAGCAGCTTTCTTACAGGGGCCTACAATGAGCAGTTCTTC. Full variable domain (outside the CDR3, taken from reference TRBV11-2 and TRBJ2-1): EAGVAQSPRYKIIEKRQSVAFWCNPISGHATLYWYQQILGQGPKLLIQFQNNGVVDDSQLPKDRFSAERLKGVDSTLKIQPAKLEDSAVYLCASSFLTGAYNEQFFGPGTRLTVL.

The chain has TRBV19 and TRBJ2-7; perhaps TRBD1 as D (5 bases). Germline V lookup: CDR1 LNHDA, CDR2 SQIVND (reference sequence). V was pared by 3 bases and J by 3 bases, with 12 bases between. The CDR3 contains 14 residues. In DNA, the CDR3 is TGTGCCAGTAGTATTAGGGGTTCGAACTACGAGCAGTACTTC. Translating gives CASSIRGSNYEQYF.